The T cell receptor (beta chain) under discussion was sequenced for a study of blood T cells in healthy people across ages (dated by TCRdb to between 2014 and 2017). In terms of the full investigation: Template switching captured roughly one uniquely barcoded TCR beta cDNA molecule per two T cells in model experiments. Using deep sequencing normalized with unique cDNA molecular identifiers, the study measured how TCR beta repertoire diversity changes with age. The donors were split into four age groups: young (average about 16 years), middle-aged (about 40), aged (about 62) and long-lived (roughly 86). To avoid experimental bias, donors of different ages were randomly spread across the sequencing lanes. The study analyzed two additional independent replicas of 1 million unique cDNA reads from the same blood draw for two donors, one aged 18 to 30 and one aged 80 or older.

This clonotype was found a few times. Its antigen remains unidentified. No qualities accompany the bases; no much larger clone lies one base away. According to the germline V gene, CDR1 reads SGDLS and CDR2 reads YYNGEE. The CDR3 covers 16 residues, taking in both the cysteine and the phenylalanine. This entry keeps only the CDR3 DNA: 48 bases, framed from base 1. Compared with germline, V lacks 3 bases and J lacks 3 bases; bases without a gene match: 10. Systemically healthy Caucasian individuals from Russia, 35 to 50 in total and aged roughly 6 to 100 years, were included as donors. Approximately 9 milliliters of peripheral blood were collected from each donor into EDTA-treated Vacutainer tubes. Ficoll-Paque density-gradient centrifugation was used to isolate PBMCs, with at least 7 million per sample. Total RNA was extracted from PBMCs with Trizol reagent, with at least 5.5 micrograms obtained per sample. For every donor, an aliquot of PBMCs went through flow cytometry to measure the percentages of naive CD45RAhigh/CD27high T cells.

Findings and caveats that apply to the study as a whole: Observed TCR beta diversity per million T cells fell roughly linearly with age, and a significant reduction was already apparent by age approximately 40. Total diversity estimates from one million sequenced T cells were considered lower bounds and underestimates. Because donor CMV infection status was unknown, age-related changes in expanded clonotypes were potentially confounded. The long-lived group showed more naive CD4+ T cells, fewer expanded clones and increased TCR diversity than the aged group, suggesting age selection. Bulk unsorted PBMC profiling prevented conclusive comparison of naive and antigen-experienced compartments. A strong correlation was found between observed TCR beta diversity and the percentage of naive T cells measured by flow cytometry.

The library was made by 5' RACE. Sequencing took place on an Illumina HiSeq 2500. A second PCR of about 7 to 12 cycles was performed with a sample-barcoded 5' primer and a J-beta primer mix. A template-switch 5' adaptor carrying 12 random nucleotides introduced a unique molecular identifier onto each TCR beta cDNA molecule. Each sample yielded at least 2.5 million CDR3-containing paired-end reads. First-strand cDNA was synthesized from all RNA with the Mint cDNA synthesis kit, primed by a TRBC-specific oligonucleotide. All cDNA was treated with uracil-DNA glycosylase and then went through a first 18-cycle PCR with the universal primers M1SS and BC2_uni_R. Under the source paper's analysis protocol: Each sample was normalized by randomly selecting 1 million high-quality reads, each carrying a distinct molecular identifier. Reads sharing molecular identifiers were discarded rather than binned into consensus sequences. MiTCR, run with a Q25 quality threshold and the strictest error-elimination algorithm, handled CDR3 identification, clonotype clustering and error correction. A nonparametric unseen species model with Euler transformation was used to estimate lower-bound total TCR beta diversity. TCRdb itself trimmed the public reads at Q25 with fastp, ran MiXCR and retained productive beta chains. One record per CDR3 amino acid sequence lists the most common genes and DNA. TCRdb, not the authors, supplied the V and J calls. This sample gives about 570,000 distinct CDR3 sequences in total; 27% of them show up just once. Clones ranked in the top ten supply around 18% of the sample.

The TCR sequence derives from a woman between 65 and 79 years old in good health. Sequencing was performed on blood. This chain is built from TRBV9 and TRBJ2-3; 7 nucleotides in the junction match TRBD2. The DNA sequence is given as TGTGCCAGCAGCGCCCTGGGTTCGGGGGGAACAGATACGCAGTATTTT. This gives the protein CASSALGSGGTDTQYF.